The next 16 T cell receptor beta chains were all read from a single sample in a study of human T cells and chemical hapten exposure. TCRdb recomputed calls from the RACE reads with MiXCR, one row per CDR3 protein. The repertoire consists of tens of thousands of distinct CDR3 sequences, with roughly a tenth occurring once and the leading ten covering approximately 7%. Time point noted: patch test 2, 6 weeks after DPC sensitization. Specified treatment: therapeutic diphenylcyclopropenone sensitization with weekly scalp DPC. This specimen consisted of whole blood, obtained in connection with sensitization to the hapten diphenylcyclopropenone (DPC). The receptors derive from a man under 40 with alopecia areata. Some clones in this sample may be carry-over from other donors' samples.

With respect to this clonotype: One end of the junction varies from germline; a read error may be responsible. The V and J genes are TRBV7-2 and TRBJ2-3; the match to TRBD2 covers 9 bases. CDR3 length: 14 residues. CDR1 is SGHTA and CDR2 is FQGNSA in the germline V gene. CDR3 region: CASSVAGATDTQYF. In DNA form, the CDR3 reads TGTGCCAGCAGCGTAGCGGGAGCCACAGATACGCAGTATTTT.

This clonotype occurred many times. The chain carries TRBV12-3 or TRBV12-4 and TRBJ2-3, with 12 bases identical to TRBD2. J lost 3 bases, V lost 5 bases, and 3 bases had no gene match. The CDR3 is made up of 15 amino acids. In DNA, the CDR3 is TGTGCCAGCAGTCCGACTAGCGGGGGAACAGATACGCAGTATTTT. Residues: CASSPTSGGTDTQYF.

This clonotype was seen a few times. The chain employs TRBV5-6 and TRBJ2-1; D gene uncertain. This CDR3 spans 12 amino acids. Per the germline V gene, CDR1 is SGHDT and CDR2 is YYEEEE. Trimming pared 1 base from V and 6 bases from J, leaving 5 bases between. In nucleotides, the CDR3 is TGTGCCAGCAGCTTGTGGCTCAATGAGCAGTTCTTC. Translating it yields CASSLWLNEQFF.

This clonotype was counted many times. The chain uses TRBV7-2 and TRBJ2-3; TRBD2 agrees at 7 bases. In germline, CDR1 is SGHTA, CDR2 FQGNSA. After removal of 2 bases from V and 4 bases from J, the junction contained 15 bases not matched to a gene. The CDR3 runs 18 residues. The CDR3 loop reads CASSLLRAGTPGPDTQYF. The CDR3 coding sequence is TGTGCCAGCAGCTTATTAAGAGCGGGAACGCCGGGACCAGATACGCAGTATTTT.

The table lists this clonotype with many counts. The genes are TRBV6-2 or TRBV6-3 and TRBJ2-1; 13 bases are shared with TRBD2. The CDR3 contains 15 residues. CDR1 and CDR2 (germline): MNHEY, SVGEGT. Unmatched junction bases numbered 3, after V lost 6 bases and J lost 4 bases. CDR3 residues: CASRPGLAGYNEQFF. The CDR3 DNA reads TGTGCCAGCAGACCGGGACTAGCGGGATACAATGAGCAGTTCTTC.

The chain is built from TRBV5-6 and TRBJ1-5, with D hard to call. Per the germline V gene, CDR1 is SGHDT and CDR2 is YYEEEE. The V end was cut by 0 bases, the J end by 3 bases, with 4 bases between. This CDR3 region has 13 residues. This CDR3 reads CASSLGDNQPQHF. Here the CDR3 DNA reads TGTGCCAGCAGCTTGGGCGACAATCAGCCCCAGCATTTT.

This clonotype was recorded many times. The chain is built from TRBV11-2 and TRBJ1-5; no reliable D call. Germline assignment: CDR1 SGHAT and CDR2 FQNNGV. This CDR3 region has 16 residues. V was clipped by 0 bases and J by 5 bases, with 14 bases between them. CDR3 residues: CASSLDWGTDHQPQHF. The CDR3 DNA sequence: TGTGCCAGCAGCTTAGATTGGGGAACAGACCATCAGCCCCAGCATTTT. Variable domain in full (rest from reference TRBV11-2 and TRBJ1-5): EAGVAQSPRYKIIEKRQSVAFWCNPISGHATLYWYQQILGQGPKLLIQFQNNGVVDDSQLPKDRFSAERLKGVDSTLKIQPAKLEDSAVYLCASSLDWGTDHQPQHFGDGTRLSIL.

This clonotype was seen at least ten times. The chain is built from TRBV2 and TRBJ2-7; D tentatively fits TRBD1 or TRBD2 (5 bases each). The CDR3 covers 16 residues. Trimming shortened V by 4 bases and J by 3 bases, and 19 bases separated the two germline ends. Germline lookup yields CDR1 SNHLY and CDR2 FYNNEI. The CDR3 DNA is TGTGCCAGCAGTGGGTCCGGGACGGGAACGTTCTACGAGCAGTACTTC. Translated: CASSGSGTGTFYEQYF.

This clonotype came up a few times. The rearrangement uses TRBV29-1 and TRBJ2-7, with TRBD2 matching 7 bases. Germline V lookup: CDR1 SQVTM, CDR2 ANQGSEA. The CDR3 extends over 15 amino acids. Unmatched junction bases numbered 8, after V lost 3 bases and J lost 0 bases. CDR3 in DNA: TGCAGCGTTGATGCCGTAGCGGGCCACTCCTACGAGCAGTACTTC. It is translated as CSVDAVAGHSYEQYF.

V usage is TRBV3-1 and J usage is TRBJ1-1, with D unresolved. Germline values: CDR1 LGHDT, CDR2 YNNKEL (reference sequence). Deletions cut 1 base from V and 6 bases from J, with 18 bases between. The CDR3 is 16 residues long. The DNA of the CDR3 is TGTGCCAGCAGCCAAGTCATGTCCATCGGCAGCCCTGAAGCTTTCTTT. Amino acid sequence: CASSQVMSIGSPEAFF.

This clonotype was detected ten times or more. This chain links TRBV7-9 with TRBJ2-7; D possibly uses TRBD1 or TRBD2 (5 bases each). The CDR3 is 15 residues long. Per the germline V gene, CDR1 is SEHNR and CDR2 is FQNEAQ (reference sequence). Trimming pared 1 base from V and 3 bases from J, leaving 13 bases between. CDR3 coding DNA: TGTGCCAGCAGCTTAGGGGACGGACGACTCTACGAGCAGTACTTC. This sequence encodes CASSLGDGRLYEQYF.

This clonotype was recorded a few times. The V gene is TRBV6-2 or TRBV6-3, the J gene TRBJ2-1; 9 bases line up with TRBD2. The CDR3 totals 19 residues. Per the germline V gene, CDR1 is MNHEY and CDR2 is SVGEGT. The ends lost 6 bases at V and 0 bases at J; junction bases unmatched: 15. The CDR3 loop reads CASRRNSGTSYSSYNEQFF. DNA of the CDR3: TGTGCCAGCAGACGTAATTCCGGGACTAGCTATAGCTCCTACAATGAGCAGTTCTTC.

V gene TRBV3-1 combines with J gene TRBJ1-1; D remains ambiguous. Germline V gives CDR1 LGHDT, CDR2 YNNKEL (reference sequence). V dropped 1 base and J dropped 7 bases, with 7 bases sitting between them. The CDR3 is 12 amino acids. The CDR3 region has the DNA TGTGCCAGCAGCCAAGGACGGCTTGAAGCTTTCTTT. Protein: CASSQGRLEAFF.

This clonotype was seen a handful of times. The chain employs TRBV7-6 and TRBJ1-1; tentatively, D is TRBD1 (5 bases). The CDR3 has 16 residues. Germline-derived CDR1 and CDR2 are SGHVS and FNYEAQ. V was trimmed by 5 bases and J by 1 base, leaving 17 bases between them. The CDR3 DNA reads TGTGCCAGCAGCCGATCTCCGTCAGGGACGAACACTGAAGCTTTCTTT. Translated: CASSRSPSGTNTEAFF.

This chain uses TRBV7-2 with TRBJ1-2; possible D gene TRBD1, 5 bases. In germline, CDR1 is SGHTA, CDR2 FQGNSA. Trimming took 5 bases from V and 2 from J, leaving 9 bases between them. The CDR3 spans 13 residues. The CDR3 nucleotides read TGTGCCAGCAGCGCGACAGCGAACTATGGCTACACCTTC. Its protein is CASSATANYGYTF.

This clonotype was detected ten times or more. The chain uses TRBV25-1 and TRBJ1-4; tentative D call: TRBD1 (5 bases). Germline V gene lookup returns CDR1 MGHDK and CDR2 SYGVNS. V lost 3 bases and J lost 7, with 9 bases in between. This CDR3 spans 13 amino acids. CDR3 sequence reads: CASSDSQGEKLFF. CDR3 coding DNA: TGTGCCAGCAGTGATAGCCAGGGTGAAAAACTGTTTTTT.